The 20 T cell receptor beta chains below all came from one sample that was sequenced in a study of blood T cell repertoires in COVID-19. This table comes from immunoSEQ multiplex PCR, and its TCRdb copy is limited to in-frame clones, with some not included. The table includes around 290,000 clones, around 88% detected once. The specimen was peripheral blood. All receptors derive from a middle-aged man with acute or convalescent COVID-19.

The rearrangement uses TRBV29-1 and TRBJ2-1; TRBD2 matches 7 bases. With 2 bases clipped from V and 5 bases from J, the junction kept 9 bases outside the gene matches. CDR1 and CDR2 from the germline V gene are SQVTM and ANQGSEA. The CDR3 is 15 amino acids. CDR3 protein: CSVEIGLAANNEQFF. Here the CDR3 DNA reads TGCAGCGTTGAAATAGGGCTAGCGGCTAACAATGAGCAGTTCTTC.

The chain is built from TRBV7-2 and TRBJ2-2, with D perhaps matching TRBD2 (5 bases). CDR1 SGHTA and CDR2 FQGNSA come from the germline V gene. The V and J ends lost 1 base and 6 bases respectively, with 6 bases between them. The CDR3 totals 13 residues. The CDR3 loop reads CASSLVRAGELFF. The CDR3 bases are TGTGCCAGCAGCTTAGTGAGGGCCGGGGAGCTGTTTTTT.

The chain has TRBV5-5 and TRBJ1-2; 7 nucleotides align to TRBD1. The trim removed 3 bases at V and 2 bases at J, leaving 13 bases unmatched. The CDR3 is 17 residues long. Germline CDR1 and CDR2: SGHKS and YYEKEE (reference sequence). The CDR3 protein is CASSSIQGSVANYGYTF. CDR3 nucleotide sequence: TGTGCCAGCAGCTCAATACAGGGGTCTGTAGCGAACTATGGCTACACCTTC.

This clone was observed a single time. The chain recombines TRBV7-2 with TRBJ1-2, with D possibly being TRBD1 (6 bases). V shed 5 bases and J shed 2 bases, with 9 bases lying between them. Germline V lookup: CDR1 SGHTA, CDR2 FQGNSA. The length of the CDR3 is 13 residues. Written as DNA, the CDR3 is TGTGCCAGCAGCCGCACAGGGAACTATGGCTACACCTTC. It translates to CASSRTGNYGYTF.

The chain couples TRBV30 to TRBJ2-4; tentative D call: TRBD1 (5 bases). Germline V gene lookup returns CDR1 GTSNPN and CDR2 SVGIG (reference sequence). Trimming cost V 4 bases and J 2 bases, with 15 bases left between them. The CDR3 loop spans 15 amino acids. CDR3 in amino acids: CAWISETDTKNIQYF. CDR3 nucleotides: TGTGCCTGGATTTCAGAGACAGATACCAAAAACATTCAGTACTTC. Filled out from reference TRBV30 and TRBJ2-4, the complete variable domain reads SQTIHQWPATLVQPVGSPLSLECTVEGTSNPNLYWYRQAAGRGLQLLFYSVGIGQISSEVPQNLSASRPQDRQFILSSKKLLLSDSGFYLCAWISETDTKNIQYFGAGTRLSVL.

This chain uses TRBV21-1 with TRBJ2-2; the D segment call TRBD1 is taken from the table without a DNA check. TRBV21-1 counts as a pseudogene. The CDR3 consists of 17 residues. CDR3 DNA sequence: TGTGCCAGCAGCATTCTGACAGGGGGAGCGGACACCGGGGAGCTGTTTTTT. Its translation: CASSILTGGADTGELFF.

V is TRBV2 and J is TRBJ1-3, with 9 bases identical to TRBD1. After removal of 6 bases from V and 4 bases from J, the junction contained 4 bases not matched to a gene. The CDR3 totals 14 residues. Germline V lookup: CDR1 SNHLY, CDR2 FYNNEI. CDR3 coding DNA: TGTGCCAGCAGAGGGGACAGGGCAGGAAACACCATATATTTT. Its translation is CASRGDRAGNTIYF.

DNA for the CDR3: TGCGCCAGCAGCTTGGGCCAGAATGGAGAGACCCAGTACTTC. It yields the protein CASSLGQNGETQYF. The chain employs TRBV5-1 and TRBJ2-5; no clear D. This CDR3 contains 14 residues. Germline V gene lookup returns CDR1 SGHRS and CDR2 YFSETQ. V lost 0 bases to trimming and J lost 4 bases, with 10 bases between them. Using reference TRBV5-1 and TRBJ2-5 for the parts outside the CDR3, the full variable domain is KAGVTQTPRYLIKTRGQQVTLSCSPISGHRSVSWYQQTPGQGLQFLFEYFSETQRNKGNFPGRFSGRQFSNSRSEMNVSTLELGDSALYLCASSLGQNGETQYFGPGTRLLVL.

The chain recombines TRBV11-2 with TRBJ2-7; D is undetermined. The CDR3 spans 12 residues. V was pared by 2 bases and J by 3 bases, with 5 bases between. In germline, CDR1 is SGHAT, CDR2 FQNNGV. The chain's CDR3 is CASSLSLYEQYF. DNA for the CDR3: TGTGCCAGCAGCTTAAGCCTCTACGAGCAGTACTTC.

The V call is TRBV11-3, the J call TRBJ2-2; D uncertain. Trimming took off 0 bases at V and 6 bases at J, with 8 bases between the two ends. This CDR3 spans 14 amino acids. Looked up from germline, CDR1 is SGHNT and CDR2 is YENEEA. CDR3 sequence: CASSLDLSAGELFF. In DNA form, the CDR3 reads TGTGCCAGCAGCTTAGATTTGAGTGCCGGGGAGCTGTTTTTT.

This clone was detected only once. The chain combines TRBV6-1 with TRBJ1-2; D uncertain. The CDR3 runs 15 residues. The ends were cut back, 1 base at V and 4 bases at J, with 13 bases in the middle. In germline, CDR1 is MNHNS, CDR2 SASEGT. CDR3 DNA sequence: TGTGCCAGCAGTGAAGACTTCCTCTCGAGCTATGGCTACACCTTC. Protein: CASSEDFLSSYGYTF.

This clone came up once. This chain connects TRBV6-5 to TRBJ2-1; the match to TRBD1 covers 7 bases. Germline CDR1 and CDR2: MNHEY and SVGAGI. This CDR3 is built from 15 residues. J lost 6 bases, V lost 4 bases, and 9 bases had no gene match. This chain's CDR3 is CASSFRDSEINEQFF. In DNA form, the CDR3 reads TGTGCCAGCAGTTTCCGGGACAGCGAAATCAATGAGCAGTTCTTC.

The V gene is TRBV4-2, the J gene TRBJ1-4; D gene unclear. Germline CDR1 and CDR2: LGHNA and YNFKEQ. Trimming stripped 4 bases from V and 16 bases from J, with 19 bases between. The CDR3 extends over 13 amino acids. This CDR3 reads CASSPGSGFYEFF. In DNA form, the CDR3 reads TGTGCCAGCAGCCCCGGGAGTGGATTTTATGAGTTTTTT.

The chain employs TRBV5-1 and TRBJ1-1, with D unclear. The CDR3 has 15 residues. The V end was cut by 4 bases, the J end by 2 bases, with 15 bases between. CDR1 is SGHRS and CDR2 is YFSETQ in the germline V gene. Written as DNA, the CDR3 is TGCGCCAGCAGCCCAGATCCGGGGTTTAACACTGAAGCTTTCTTT. As protein: CASSPDPGFNTEAFF.

The chain uses TRBV9 and TRBJ1-3, with D tentatively TRBD1 (5 bases). Germline V CDR1 and CDR2: SGDLS, YYNGEE. This CDR3 region has 15 residues. Trimming shortened V by 4 bases and J by 0 bases, and 11 bases separated the two germline ends. The CDR3 DNA is TGTGCCAGCAGCAGGGGCGCCGACTCTGGAAACACCATATATTTT. Amino acid sequence: CASSRGADSGNTIYF.

The chain recombines TRBV5-1 with TRBJ2-5, with a tentative D call TRBD2 (6 bases). Trimming left V 0 bases short and J 5 bases short, with 14 bases between. This CDR3 spans 15 amino acids. The V gene's germline CDR1 is SGHRS and CDR2 YFSETQ. The CDR3 sequence: CASSLVGVAGETQYF. Here the CDR3 DNA reads TGCGCCAGCAGCTTGGTAGGGGTCGCGGGGGAGACCCAGTACTTC.

This chain uses TRBV30 with TRBJ1-5; no definite D call. This CDR3 has 13 amino acids. V dropped 0 bases and J dropped 7 bases, with 10 bases sitting between them. Germline V gives CDR1 GTSNPN, CDR2 SVGIG (reference sequence). As DNA, the CDR3 is TGTGCCTGGAGTGTACTGGTGGGCCAGCCCCAGCATTTT. It is translated as CAWSVLVGQPQHF.

This chain uses TRBV27 with TRBJ1-2; D is possibly TRBD1 (5 bases). The CDR3 has 15 residues. V lost 5 bases, J lost 4 bases, and 17 bases lay in between. Germline values: CDR1 MNHEY, CDR2 SMNVEV (reference sequence). The CDR3 reads CASSPRDSLGYGYTF. The CDR3 DNA follows: TGTGCCAGCAGTCCCAGGGATTCTTTGGGCTATGGCTACACCTTC.

The chain uses TRBV30 and TRBJ1-2; tentative D call: TRBD1 (6 bases). Looked up from germline, CDR1 is GTSNPN and CDR2 is SVGIG (reference sequence). The CDR3 has 15 residues. Between the trimmed V and J ends, which lost 1 base and 2 bases, there was a span of 14 bases. CDR3 DNA sequence: TGTGCCTGGAGTGCAGCAGGGGCTGCAAACTATGGCTACACCTTC. This sequence encodes CAWSAAGAANYGYTF.

The V and J genes are TRBV30 and TRBJ2-7, with 8 nucleotides matching TRBD1. CDR1 and CDR2 from the germline V gene are GTSNPN and SVGIG (reference sequence). The CDR3 totals 14 residues. V trimming: 0 bases; J trimming: 3 bases; junction bases outside the gene matches: 4. In DNA form, the CDR3 reads TGTGCCTGGAGTGTACAGGGGGGTCACTACGAGCAGTACTTC. Translation: CAWSVQGGHYEQYF.